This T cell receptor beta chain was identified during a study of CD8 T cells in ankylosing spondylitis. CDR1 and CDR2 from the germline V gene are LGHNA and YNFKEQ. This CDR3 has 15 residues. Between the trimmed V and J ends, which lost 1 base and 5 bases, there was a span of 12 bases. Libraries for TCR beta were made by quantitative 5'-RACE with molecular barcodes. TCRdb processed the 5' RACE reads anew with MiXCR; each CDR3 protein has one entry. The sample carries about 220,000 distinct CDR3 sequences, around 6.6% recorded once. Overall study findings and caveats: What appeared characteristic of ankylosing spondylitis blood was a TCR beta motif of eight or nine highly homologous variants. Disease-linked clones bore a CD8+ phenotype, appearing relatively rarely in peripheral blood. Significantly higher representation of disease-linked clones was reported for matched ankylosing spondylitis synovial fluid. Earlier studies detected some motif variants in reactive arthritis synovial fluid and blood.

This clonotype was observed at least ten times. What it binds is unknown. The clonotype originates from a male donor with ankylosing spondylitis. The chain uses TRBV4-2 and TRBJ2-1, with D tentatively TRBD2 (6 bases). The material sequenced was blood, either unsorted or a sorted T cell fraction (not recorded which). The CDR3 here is CASSQVGGADNEQFF. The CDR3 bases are TGTGCCAGCAGCCAAGTGGGCGGGGCCGACAATGAGCAGTTCTTC.